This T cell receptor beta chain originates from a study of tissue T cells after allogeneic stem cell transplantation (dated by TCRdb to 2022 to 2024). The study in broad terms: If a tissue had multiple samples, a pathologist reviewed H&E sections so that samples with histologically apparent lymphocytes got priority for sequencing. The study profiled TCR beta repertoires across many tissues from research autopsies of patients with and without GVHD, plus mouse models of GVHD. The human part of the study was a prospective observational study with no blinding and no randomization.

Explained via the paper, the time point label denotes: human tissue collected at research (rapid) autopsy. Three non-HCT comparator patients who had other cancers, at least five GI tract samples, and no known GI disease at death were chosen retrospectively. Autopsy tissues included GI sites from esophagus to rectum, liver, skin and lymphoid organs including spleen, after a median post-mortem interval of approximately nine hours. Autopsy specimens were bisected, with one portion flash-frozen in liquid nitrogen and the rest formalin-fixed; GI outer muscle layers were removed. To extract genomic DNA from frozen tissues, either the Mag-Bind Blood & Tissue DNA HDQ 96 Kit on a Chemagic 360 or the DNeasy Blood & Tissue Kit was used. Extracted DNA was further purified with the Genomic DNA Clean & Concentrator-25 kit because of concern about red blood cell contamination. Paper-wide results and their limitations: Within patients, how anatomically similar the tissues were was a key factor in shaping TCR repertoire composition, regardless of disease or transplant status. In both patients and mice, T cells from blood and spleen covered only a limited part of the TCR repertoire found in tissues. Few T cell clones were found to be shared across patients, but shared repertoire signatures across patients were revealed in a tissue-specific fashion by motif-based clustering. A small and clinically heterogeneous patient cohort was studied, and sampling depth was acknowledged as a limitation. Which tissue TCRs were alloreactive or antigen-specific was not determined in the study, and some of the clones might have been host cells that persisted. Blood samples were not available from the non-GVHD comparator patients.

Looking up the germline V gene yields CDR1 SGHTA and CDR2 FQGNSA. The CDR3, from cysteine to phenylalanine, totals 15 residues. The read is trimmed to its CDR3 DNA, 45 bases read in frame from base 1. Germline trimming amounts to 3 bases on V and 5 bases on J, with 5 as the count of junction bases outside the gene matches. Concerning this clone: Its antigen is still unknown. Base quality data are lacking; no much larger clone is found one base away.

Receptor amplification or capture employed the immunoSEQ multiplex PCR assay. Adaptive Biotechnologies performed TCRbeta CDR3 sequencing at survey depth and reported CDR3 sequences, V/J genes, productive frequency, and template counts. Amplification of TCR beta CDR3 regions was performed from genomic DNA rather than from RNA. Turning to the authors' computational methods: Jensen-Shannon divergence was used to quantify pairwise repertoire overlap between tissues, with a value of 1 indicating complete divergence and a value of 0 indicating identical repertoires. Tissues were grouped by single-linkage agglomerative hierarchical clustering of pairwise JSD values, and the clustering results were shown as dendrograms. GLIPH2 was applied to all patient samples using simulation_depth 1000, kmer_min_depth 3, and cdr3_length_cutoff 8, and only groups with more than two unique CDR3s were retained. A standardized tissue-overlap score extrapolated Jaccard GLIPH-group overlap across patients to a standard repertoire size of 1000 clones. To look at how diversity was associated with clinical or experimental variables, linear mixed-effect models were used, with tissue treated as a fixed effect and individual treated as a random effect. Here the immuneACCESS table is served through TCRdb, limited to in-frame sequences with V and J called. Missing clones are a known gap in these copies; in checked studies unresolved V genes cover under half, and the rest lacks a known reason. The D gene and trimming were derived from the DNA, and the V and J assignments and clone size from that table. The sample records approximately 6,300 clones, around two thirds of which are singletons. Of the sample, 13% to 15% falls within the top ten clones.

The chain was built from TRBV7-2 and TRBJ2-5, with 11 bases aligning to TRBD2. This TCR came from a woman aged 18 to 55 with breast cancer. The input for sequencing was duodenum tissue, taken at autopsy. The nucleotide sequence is TGTGCCAGCAGCTTTAGCGGGGGGGCCGGGGAGACCCAGTACTTC. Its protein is CASSFSGGAGETQYF.